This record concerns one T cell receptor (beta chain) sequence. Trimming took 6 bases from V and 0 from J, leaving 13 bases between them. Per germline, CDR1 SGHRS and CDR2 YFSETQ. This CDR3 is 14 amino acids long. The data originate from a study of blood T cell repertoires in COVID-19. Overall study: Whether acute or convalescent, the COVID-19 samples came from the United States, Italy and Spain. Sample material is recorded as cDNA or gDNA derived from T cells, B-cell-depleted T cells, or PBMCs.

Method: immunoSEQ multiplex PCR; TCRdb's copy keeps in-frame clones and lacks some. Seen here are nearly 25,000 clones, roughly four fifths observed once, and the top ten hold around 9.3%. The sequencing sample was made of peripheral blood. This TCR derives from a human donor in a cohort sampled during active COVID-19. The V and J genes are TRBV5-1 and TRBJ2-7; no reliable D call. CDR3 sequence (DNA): TGCGCCAGCACCGGGTGGGTTGGCTCCTACGAGCAGTACTTC. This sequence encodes CASTGWVGSYEQYF. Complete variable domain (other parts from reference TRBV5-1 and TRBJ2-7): KAGVTQTPRYLIKTRGQQVTLSCSPISGHRSVSWYQQTPGQGLQFLFEYFSETQRNKGNFPGRFSGRQFSNSRSEMNVSTLELGDSALYLCASTGWVGSYEQYFGPGTRLTVT.